These 20 T cell receptor beta chains were sequenced from one sample in a study of blood T cell repertoires in COVID-19. Assay used: immunoSEQ multiplex PCR; TCRdb lists only in-frame clones, some missing. The sample records hundreds of thousands of clones, about 87% being singletons. Sequencing was carried out using PBMCs or T cells enriched from blood (not recorded which). These receptors came from a man aged 45-60 years who had been exposed to COVID-19.

This clone was counted a single time. The V call is TRBV18, the J call TRBJ1-1; 8 positions match TRBD1. Germline-derived CDR1 and CDR2 are KGHSH and LQKENI. The CDR3 loop spans 15 amino acids. J gave up 4 bases and V 3 bases, and 7 bases lay outside the gene matches. The CDR3 DNA reads TGTGCCAGCTCACCCCAAATCACAGGGGGCACTGAAGCTTTCTTT. Translation: CASSPQITGGTEAFF.

The J gene is TRBJ2-1, the V gene TRBV2; 8 bases map to TRBD1. The CDR3 runs to 12 residues. The J segment lost 7 bases and the V segment lost 7 bases, leaving 3 bases of the junction unmatched. Germline CDR1 reads SNHLY; CDR2 reads FYNNEI. The CDR3 nucleotides are TGTGCCAGCACAGACAGGGGTAATGAGCAGTTCTTC. Protein sequence: CASTDRGNEQFF.

The chain carries TRBV12-3 or TRBV12-4 and TRBJ1-1; D is possibly TRBD1 (5 bases). With 6 bases removed from V and 4 bases from J, the gap between germline ends came to 12 bases. This CDR3 has 13 amino acids. The CDR3 is CASREQGGTEAFF. For the CDR3, the DNA is TGTGCCAGCAGGGAGCAGGGCGGCACTGAAGCTTTCTTT.

The V and J genes are TRBV3-1 (or the pseudogene TRBV3-2) and TRBJ2-1; D is unclear. The CDR3 totals 12 residues. V was trimmed by 6 bases and J by 3 bases, leaving 6 bases between them. In germline, CDR1 is LGHDT, CDR2 YNNKEL (reference sequence). The chain's CDR3 is CASSDFYNEQFF. In DNA, the CDR3 is TGTGCCAGCAGTGACTTCTACAATGAGCAGTTCTTC.

This chain connects TRBV5-6 to TRBJ2-2, with D maybe TRBD1 (5 bases). Germline CDR1 and CDR2: SGHDT and YYEEEE. V lost 1 base to trimming and J lost 0 bases, with 10 bases between them. This CDR3 has 16 amino acids. The CDR3 bases are TGTGCCAGCAGCTTGCAGGCAGGGTCGAACACCGGGGAGCTGTTTTTT. Translating it yields CASSLQAGSNTGELFF.

The V call is TRBV9, the J call TRBJ2-1; TRBD2 aligns across 9 bases. V was clipped by 4 bases and J by 7 bases; unmatched bases: 12. The CDR3 is 16 residues long. Per the germline V gene, CDR1 is SGDLS and CDR2 is YYNGEE. In nucleotides, the CDR3 is TGTGCCAGCAGCCCACATGGCGGGAGGGGTTGGAATGAGCAGTTCTTC. Its protein product is CASSPHGGRGWNEQFF.

The chain has TRBV3-1 (or the pseudogene TRBV3-2) and TRBJ1-2, with TRBD1 identical over 8 bases. CDR3 length equals 15 residues. CDR1 and CDR2 (germline): LGHDT, YNNKEL (reference sequence). The junction had 9 bases not matched to a gene; V was cut back by 4 bases and J by 5 bases. The CDR3, as DNA: TGTGCCAGCAGCCCCCGTGGCAGGGGGCTGTATGGCTACACCTTC. It translates to CASSPRGRGLYGYTF.

This clone was recorded a few times. V and J are TRBV28 and TRBJ2-7, with TRBD1 as a possible D gene (6 bases). The CDR3 spans 13 residues. Trimming shortened V by 5 bases and J by 6 bases, and 14 bases separated the two germline ends. The germline V gene encodes CDR1 MDHEN and CDR2 SYDVKM. DNA of the CDR3: TGTGCCAGCAGTCTACAGGGCAGGAGCGAGCAGTACGTC. Translated, it gives CASSLQGRSEQYV.

The chain employs TRBV18 and TRBJ2-7; 9 bases align to TRBD1. There are 15 residues in the CDR3. Looked up from germline, CDR1 is KGHSH and CDR2 is LQKENI. V was pared by 3 bases and J by 5 bases, with 8 bases of the junction left unmatched. CDR3 residues: CASSPAGTGLNEQYV. The CDR3 region has the DNA TGTGCCAGCTCACCGGCCGGGACAGGGCTCAACGAGCAGTACGTC.

V and J are TRBV6-4 and TRBJ2-3; 9 bases are shared with TRBD1. V lost 5 bases to trimming and J lost 4 bases; unmatched junction nucleotides: 4. The germline CDR1 and CDR2 sequences are MRHNA and SNTAGT. CDR3 length: 14 amino acids. DNA of the CDR3: TGTGCCAGCAGTCCTGACAGGGGGGCAGATACGCAGTATTTT. Its translation is CASSPDRGADTQYF.

The chain carries TRBV10-3 and TRBJ2-1; D ambiguous. Germline CDR1 reads ENHRY; CDR2 reads SYGVKD. V was clipped by 6 bases and J by 0 bases, with 6 bases between them. The CDR3 contains 13 residues. The CDR3 loop reads CAISPVSYNEQFF. CDR3 nucleotide sequence: TGTGCCATCAGCCCCGTCTCCTACAATGAGCAGTTCTTC.

CDR3: CASSSQGAGSPLHF. CDR3 DNA sequence: TGTGCCAGCAGTTCTCAGGGGGCCGGTTCACCCCTCCACTTT. This sequence joins TRBV27 and TRBJ1-6, with 8 bases matching TRBD1. Losses at the gene ends were 4 bases for V and 9 bases for J; bases not matched to a gene: 5. CDR1 and CDR2 from the germline V gene are MNHEY and SMNVEV (reference sequence). The CDR3 covers 14 residues.

The chain's CDR3 is CASRGAWGTEAFF. The CDR3 coding sequence is TGTGCCAGCAGAGGGGCCTGGGGCACTGAAGCTTTCTTT. The chain links TRBV2 to TRBJ1-1; D is possibly TRBD1 (5 bases). This CDR3 has 13 amino acids. Germline assignment: CDR1 SNHLY and CDR2 FYNNEI. V gave up 6 bases and J gave up 4 bases, with 12 bases separating them.

The CDR3 loop is CASRGGLHTGELFF. As DNA, the CDR3 is TGTGCCAGCAGGGGAGGGCTACACACCGGGGAGCTGTTTTTT. The chain couples TRBV2 to TRBJ2-2, with 7 bases matching TRBD2. V gave up 6 bases and J gave up 3 bases; unmatched junction bases: 4. The CDR3 extends over 14 amino acids. Looked up from germline, CDR1 is SNHLY and CDR2 is FYNNEI.

The chain joins TRBV20-1 to TRBJ1-2, with a tentative D call TRBD1 (5 bases). Per the germline V gene, CDR1 is DFQATT and CDR2 is SNEGSKA (reference sequence). The length of the CDR3 is 11 residues. The CDR3: CRVRGRQGYTF. DNA for the CDR3: TGCAGAGTGCGGGGCAGGCAGGGCTACACCTTC.

The gene calls are TRBV25-1 and TRBJ1-1; TRBD1 agrees at 12 bases. The CDR3 sequence is 17 residues long. Looked up from germline, CDR1 is MGHDK and CDR2 is SYGVNS. With V trimmed by 6 bases and J by 3 bases, 11 bases remained unmatched. CDR3 in DNA: TGTGCCAGCAGGCCCGGGACAGGGGGCTTCAGGGACACTGAAGCTTTCTTT. This sequence encodes CASRPGTGGFRDTEAFF.

This chain uses TRBV11-2 with TRBJ1-2, with a tentative D call TRBD1 (6 bases). Germline CDR1 and CDR2: SGHAT and FQNNGV. The germline V and J ends were trimmed by 3 bases and 8 bases, with 19 bases remaining between them. This CDR3 region has 15 residues. CDR3: CASSFRQASMGGYTF. The DNA of the CDR3 is TGTGCCAGCAGCTTCCGACAGGCTTCAATGGGAGGCTACACCTTC.

V is TRBV13 and J is TRBJ1-1; TRBD1 matches 9 bases. V dropped 4 bases and J dropped 5; count of bases not matched to a gene: 8. CDR3 length: 15 amino acids. In germline, CDR1 is PRHDT, CDR2 FYEKMQ (reference sequence). The CDR3 coding sequence is TGTGCCAGCAGCTCCGACAGGGGGAGAAGGACTGAAGCTTTCTTT. The encoded protein is CASSSDRGRRTEAFF.

V gene TRBV24-1 combines with J gene TRBJ1-4; 8 bases fit TRBD1. This CDR3 has 17 residues. V was pared by 4 bases and J by 8 bases, with 14 bases of the junction left unmatched. Germline V gene lookup returns CDR1 KGHDR and CDR2 SFDVKD. In DNA form, the CDR3 reads TGTGCCACCAGTGACCCTAGATCCGGACAGGGAGGGGAAAAACTGTTTTTT. Its protein product is CATSDPRSGQGGEKLFF.

The V and J genes are TRBV11-2 and TRBJ2-5; 10 bases align to TRBD2. The CDR3 runs to 17 residues. Germline CDR1 SGHAT, CDR2 FQNNGV. Trimming at V came to 1 base and at J to 2 bases, leaving 7 bases not matched to a gene. CDR3 amino acids: CASSLVGASGGQETQYF. For the CDR3, the DNA is TGTGCCAGCAGCTTAGTCGGGGCTAGCGGGGGACAAGAGACCCAGTACTTC. Full variable domain (rest looked up from reference TRBV11-2 and TRBJ2-5): EAGVAQSPRYKIIEKRQSVAFWCNPISGHATLYWYQQILGQGPKLLIQFQNNGVVDDSQLPKDRFSAERLKGVDSTLKIQPAKLEDSAVYLCASSLVGASGGQETQYFGPGTRLLVL.